This is a list of T cell receptor beta chains from one sample in a study of STAT5B mutations in CD4+ large granular lymphocyte leukemia. Repertoires were generated with immunoSEQ multiplex PCR, while TCRdb's copy carries only in-frame clones and drops some. Of 45,000 to 55,000 clones detected, roughly two thirds appear once; the ten largest clones hold over 1.5%. The sequenced sample was CD4+ T cells from blood buffy coats. Receptors were obtained from a human donor in good health. Both conserved end residues are part of each CDR3. Fields, in order: CDR3 protein, CDR3 DNA, J gene, clone size, D gene, V gene. The D gene is left open where the match is weak. A row's size may be missing; if present it is once, few, many or a size class.

CAWSLGQGSWEQYF,TGTGCCTGGAGCCTCGGACAGGGGTCGTGGGAGCAGTACTTC,TRBJ2-5,-,TRBD1,TRBV30
CASSVGVADTQYF,TGTGCCAGCAGCGTTGGAGTTGCAGATACGCAGTATTTT,TRBJ2-3,-,-,TRBV9
CASSSQTFENTEAFF,TGTGCCAGCAGCTCTCAGACGTTCGAGAACACTGAAGCTTTCTTT,TRBJ1-1,few,-,TRBV7-2
CASTRGAGANVLTF,TGTGCCAGTACTCGGGGGGCTGGGGCCAACGTCCTGACTTTC,TRBJ2-6,-,TRBD2,TRBV19
CASSPGQGALGYTF,TGTGCCAGCAGCCCAGGACAGGGGGCTCTTGGCTACACCTTC,TRBJ1-2,few,TRBD1,TRBV4-2
CASSQGQARNEKLFF,TGTGCCAGCAGCCAGGGACAGGCCAGGAATGAAAAACTGTTTTTT,TRBJ1-4,-,TRBD1,TRBV11-2
CASSGTSLNSPLHF,TGTGCCAGTAGTGGGACAAGTCTTAATTCACCCCTCCACTTT,TRBJ1-6,-,-,TRBV19
CSARRETQYF,TGCAGTGCTAGGAGGGAGACCCAGTACTTC,TRBJ2-5,few,-,TRBV20-1
CASSLRQAYSGNTIYF,TGTGCCAGCAGCTTGAGGCAGGCATACTCTGGAAACACCATATATTTT,TRBJ1-3,few,-,TRBV5-6
CASSPQGGQPQHF,TGTGCCAGCAGCCCCCAGGGAGGTCAGCCCCAGCATTTT,TRBJ1-5,-,-,TRBV11-1
CASSPGQGLTSGANVLTF,TGTGCCAGCTCACCGGGGCAGGGGTTAACCTCTGGGGCCAACGTCCTGACTTTC,TRBJ2-6,-,-,TRBV18
CASKEGGGNQPQHF,TGTGCCAGCAAGGAGGGTGGCGGCAATCAGCCCCAGCATTTT,TRBJ1-5,few,-,TRBV6-5
CASSRRITFTGTSKADTQYF,TGTGCCAGCAGTCGGCGCATCACCTTCACCGGGACTAGCAAGGCAGATACGCAGTATTTT,TRBJ2-3,-,TRBD2,TRBV27
CASSYTTGKETQYF,TGTGCCAGCAGTTACACAACAGGGAAAGAGACCCAGTACTTC,TRBJ2-5,few,-,TRBV6-5
CASSRPEAVGGELFF,TGTGCCAGCAGCCGCCCCGAAGCAGTGGGCGGGGAGCTGTTTTTT,TRBJ2-2,few,-,TRBV4-2
CASSPRQGQNIQYF,TGTGCCAGCAGCCCGCGACAGGGCCAAAACATTCAGTACTTC,TRBJ2-4,-,TRBD1,TRBV11-2
CASSLAGEEKLFF,TGTGCCAGCAGCTTAGCGGGCGAAGAAAAACTGTTTTTT,TRBJ1-4,-,-,TRBV7-8
CATTGGTNQPQHF,TGTGCCACCACAGGGGGAACCAATCAGCCCCAGCATTTT,TRBJ1-5,-,TRBD1,TRBV10-3
CASSLGTGNSPLHF,TGTGCCAGCAGTCTTGGGACAGGAAATTCACCCCTCCACTTT,TRBJ1-6,-,TRBD1,TRBV27
CASSPQDGGYTQYF,TGCGCCAGCAGCCCCCAGGACGGGGGATATACGCAGTATTTT,TRBJ2-3,-,-,TRBV5-1
CASSIGTKNTGELFF,TGTGCCAGCAGTATCGGGACTAAGAACACCGGGGAGCTGTTTTTT,TRBJ2-2,-,TRBD2,TRBV7-9
CASSLGNEKLFF,TGTGCCAGCAGCCTGGGAAATGAAAAACTGTTTTTT,TRBJ1-4,-,-,TRBV14
CASSVEGQGVTEAFF,TGTGCCAGCAGCGTAGAGGGACAGGGCGTCACTGAAGCTTTCTTT,TRBJ1-1,-,TRBD1,TRBV9
CASSLAGGLNTEAFF,TGCGCCAGCAGCTTGGCCGGGGGACTTAATACTGAAGCTTTCTTT,TRBJ1-1,-,-,TRBV5-1
CASIPLGGLNTEAFF,TGTGCCAGCATTCCCTTAGGAGGGTTGAACACTGAAGCTTTCTTT,TRBJ1-1,once,-,TRBV6-1
CASSQDRGSTDTQYF,TGTGCCAGCAGCCAAGATAGGGGAAGCACAGATACGCAGTATTTT,TRBJ2-3,-,-,TRBV4-2
CASRSDSGSTDTQYF,TGTGCCAGCAGATCGGACAGTGGGAGCACAGATACGCAGTATTTT,TRBJ2-3,once,-,TRBV2
CASRLRQGPYEQYF,TGTGCCAGCAGGCTACGACAGGGCCCCTACGAGCAGTACTTC,TRBJ2-7,once,TRBD1,TRBV27
CASSPPGDKLTGELFF,TGTGCCAGCTCACCACCCGGGGATAAACTCACCGGGGAGCTGTTTTTT,TRBJ2-2,-,-,TRBV18
CASTPPDRGSGNTIYF,TGTGCCAGCACACCCCCCGACAGGGGAAGTGGAAACACCATATATTTT,TRBJ1-3,-,TRBD1,TRBV2
CASSPPSSGYNEQFF,TGTGCCAGCTCACCACCCTCCAGCGGGTACAATGAGCAGTTCTTC,TRBJ2-1,-,-,TRBV18
CASSSGSTEAFF,TGCGCCAGCAGCTCCGGGTCTACTGAAGCTTTCTTT,TRBJ1-1,few,-,TRBV5-1
CASSLASQGSLTF,TGTGCCAGCAGCTTAGCCTCCCAGGGGAGTCTTACTTTT,TRBJ2-3,few,-,TRBV7-2
CASSLEFLRYTF,TGCGCCAGCAGCTTGGAGTTTCTGCGCTACACCTTC,TRBJ1-2,-,-,TRBV5-1
CASSQDFAVYYGYTF,TGTGCCAGCAGCCAAGATTTTGCGGTGTACTATGGCTACACCTTC,TRBJ1-2,few,-,TRBV4-2
CASSPDPGGLVSPLHF,TGCGCCAGCAGCCCGGACCCAGGGGGCTTAGTTTCACCCCTCCACTTT,TRBJ1-6,-,TRBD1,TRBV5-1
CASSSSPSLGNTIYF,TGTGCCAGCAGCTCGTCCCCAAGTTTGGGAAACACCATATATTTT,TRBJ1-3,-,-,TRBV5-8
CASSFPPPGQSEKLFF,TGTGCCAGCAGTTTTCCCCCCCCAGGGCAGTCTGAAAAACTGTTTTTT,TRBJ1-4,-,-,TRBV28
CASSSGLSGTNTGELFF,TGTGCCAGCAGCTCAGGCCTTAGCGGGACGAACACCGGGGAGCTGTTTTTT,TRBJ2-2,-,TRBD2,TRBV7-2
CASSLTLAVYNSPLHF,TGTGCCAGCAGTCTTACTCTGGCCGTCTATAATTCACCCCTCCACTTT,TRBJ1-6,-,-,TRBV11-2
CASSPGQAPDEQFF,TGTGCCAGCAGCCCCGGACAGGCCCCAGATGAGCAGTTCTTC,TRBJ2-1,once,TRBD1,TRBV7-2
CASSPNTGHSGNTIYF,TGTGCCAGCAGCCCCAATACAGGGCACTCTGGAAACACCATATATTTT,TRBJ1-3,-,-,TRBV7-2
CASSIGQINSPLHF,TGTGCCAGTAGTATAGGACAGATTAATTCACCCCTCCACTTT,TRBJ1-6,-,-,TRBV19
CASSRTGWQETQYF,TGCGCCAGCAGCCGGACGGGGTGGCAAGAGACCCAGTACTTC,TRBJ2-5,-,-,TRBV5-1
CASIVTGSNEKLFF,TGTGCCAGCATCGTGACAGGGTCTAATGAAAAACTGTTTTTT,TRBJ1-4,-,TRBD1,TRBV6-1
CAWSVSLTGRTASPLHF,TGTGCCTGGAGTGTAAGCTTGACTGGCAGGACTGCGTCACCCCTCCACTTT,TRBJ1-6,-,-,TRBV30
CASSPPLGFNEQFF,TGTGCCAGCTCACCACCCCTTGGGTTCAATGAGCAGTTCTTC,TRBJ2-1,-,-,TRBV18
CASSDSGGDTGELFF,TGTGCCAGCAGTGATAGCGGGGGAGATACCGGGGAGCTGTTTTTT,TRBJ2-2,few,TRBD2,TRBV2
CASSQDTGELFF,TGCGCCAGCAGCCAGGACACCGGGGAGCTGTTTTTT,TRBJ2-2,-,-,TRBV5-1
CASSETVWGDEKLFF,TGTGCCAGCAGCGAGACCGTGTGGGGGGATGAAAAACTGTTTTTT,TRBJ1-4,once,-,TRBV9
CASSPDGIAYGYTF,TGTGCCAGCAGCCCTGACGGGATTGCTTATGGCTACACCTTC,TRBJ1-2,-,-,TRBV27
CASSLQGGGYNSPLHF,TGTGCCAGCAGCCTACAGGGAGGTGGGTATAATTCACCCCTCCACTTT,TRBJ1-6,-,-,TRBV2
CASSELAGGPKFF,TGTGCCAGCAGTGAGCTAGCGGGGGGGCCAAAGTTCTTC,TRBJ2-1,few,TRBD2,TRBV6-1
CASSFLQGGEQFF,TGTGCCAGCAGCTTTCTGCAGGGCGGTGAGCAGTTCTTC,TRBJ2-1,few,-,TRBV5-5
CASSPGQGNSPLHF,TGCGCCAGCAGCCCGGGACAGGGGAATTCACCCCTCCACTTT,TRBJ1-6,-,TRBD1,TRBV5-1
CASSTGQGIYEQYF,TGTGCCAGCAGCACTGGACAGGGAATCTACGAGCAGTACTTC,TRBJ2-7,-,TRBD1,TRBV6-6
CASSQLTGSNEKLFF,TGTGCCAGCAGCCAACTGACAGGGTCCAATGAAAAACTGTTTTTT,TRBJ1-4,once,TRBD1,TRBV4-2
CASTWGTPTGELFF,TGTGCCAGCACTTGGGGGACACCAACCGGGGAGCTGTTTTTT,TRBJ2-2,-,-,TRBV27
CASSLSVGIRETQYF,TGTGCCAGCAGCTTATCCGTAGGGATACGAGAGACCCAGTACTTC,TRBJ2-5,-,-,TRBV28
CASSPTGDVYTF,TGTGCCAGTAGTCCGACAGGGGATGTCTACACCTTC,TRBJ1-2,once,TRBD1,TRBV19